Shown below are 15 T cell receptor beta chains from a single sample sequenced in a study of cytomegalovirus exposure and HLA in healthy donors. TCRdb's table, derived via immunoSEQ multiplex PCR, lists solely in-frame clones and lacks some. The table records almost 75,000 clones, 85% of them present only once. The source material was PBMCs. The receptors stem from a man aged 30 to 39 in good health and CMV-seronegative.

The chain has TRBV7-7 and TRBJ2-5; 8 nucleotides match TRBD1. After removal of 5 bases from V and 3 bases from J, the junction contained 11 bases not matched to a gene. CDR1 SSHAT and CDR2 FNYEAQ come from the germline V gene (reference sequence). The CDR3 spans 16 residues. The CDR3: CASSKTGTGDEETQYF. DNA for the CDR3: TGTGCCAGCAGCAAAACCGGGACAGGCGACGAAGAGACCCAGTACTTC.

This clone came up a few times. This sequence joins TRBV4-3 and TRBJ1-4; D is unresolved. Trimming shortened V by 1 base and J by 8 bases, and 23 bases separated the two germline ends. This CDR3 has 18 residues. CDR1 LGHNA and CDR2 YSLEER come from the germline V gene. The CDR3 spells CASSQVFLRGRPEEKLFF. Written as DNA, the CDR3 is TGCGCCAGCAGCCAAGTTTTTCTCCGAGGGCGACCGGAGGAAAAACTGTTTTTT.

This rearrangement joins TRBV30 to TRBJ1-4; D call uncertain. V was cut by 2 bases and J by 1 base, with 2 bases left in between. This CDR3 has 12 amino acids. The germline gives CDR1 GTSNPN, CDR2 SVGIG (reference sequence). The CDR3 DNA reads TGTGCCTGGAGTCAAACTAATGAAAAACTGTTTTTT. Protein sequence: CAWSQTNEKLFF.

The rearrangement uses TRBV6-1 and TRBJ1-6; D ambiguous. This CDR3 has 15 residues. Germline CDR1 and CDR2: MNHNS and SASEGT. The V end was cut by 3 bases, the J end by 1 base, with 7 bases between. The CDR3 region has the DNA TGTGCCAGCAGTGAGGAGGGTTCCTATAATTCACCCCTCCACTTT. Its translation is CASSEEGSYNSPLHF.

The CDR3 protein is CASSVAADRRSYTF. In nucleotides, the CDR3 is TGTGCCAGCAGCGTAGCGGCAGACCGGCGGAGCTACACCTTC. The chain uses TRBV9 and TRBJ1-2; D gene unclear. The germline V gene has CDR1 SGDLS and CDR2 YYNGEE. Between the trimmed V and J ends, which lost 0 bases and 9 bases, there was a span of 15 bases. This CDR3 spans 14 amino acids.

The V and J genes are TRBV7-2 and TRBJ2-6; no clear D. The CDR3 length is 15 residues. Germline lookup yields CDR1 SGHTA and CDR2 FQGNSA. V lost 4 bases to trimming and J lost 2 bases, with 9 bases between them. CDR3 loop: CASSSEVAGANVLTF. The CDR3 nucleotides read TGTGCCAGCAGCTCAGAAGTTGCTGGGGCCAACGTCCTGACTTTC.

The chain has TRBV6-5 and TRBJ2-2, with D possibly being TRBD1 (6 bases). The V gene's germline CDR1 is MNHEY and CDR2 SVGAGI. Trimming removed 4 bases at V and 1 base at J, with 13 bases between. The CDR3 loop spans 16 amino acids. CDR3 sequence reads: CASSSGSGENTGELFF. The CDR3 nucleotides are TGTGCCAGCAGTTCAGGGTCAGGGGAGAACACCGGGGAGCTGTTTTTT.

This chain joins TRBV11-1 and TRBJ2-2; the D is unclear. The CDR3 runs to 15 residues. V lost 7 bases and J 4 bases, leaving 16 bases between the germline ends. Germline CDR1 reads SGHAT; CDR2 reads FQDESV (reference sequence). CDR3 residues: CASTKTSAGTGELFF. As DNA, the CDR3 is TGTGCCAGCACAAAAACTTCAGCAGGCACCGGGGAGCTGTTTTTT.

The chain employs TRBV21-1 and TRBJ2-7; TRBD1 was called by the table and not checked on the DNA. TRBV21-1 is recorded as a pseudogene. CDR3 length: 14 residues. The CDR3 is CAAPRGQGSYEQYF. In nucleotides, the CDR3 is TGTGCCGCACCCCGTGGACAGGGATCCTACGAGCAGTACTTC.

Remarks on this clone: Other DNA sequences in the sample encode the same CDR3. J is TRBJ2-1 and V is TRBV4-3; D is uncertain. Trimming removed 0 bases from V and 5 bases from J, with 5 bases in between. Germline lookup yields CDR1 LGHNA and CDR2 YSLEER. The CDR3 covers 13 residues. CDR3 nucleotides: TGCGCCAGCAGCCAAGAGTTAAACAATGAGCAGTTCTTC. It encodes CASSQELNNEQFF.

The rearrangement uses TRBV5-4 and TRBJ1-1, with D perhaps TRBD1 (6 bases). The CDR3 sequence is 15 residues long. Germline CDR1 and CDR2: SGHNT and YYREEE (reference sequence). Trimming removed 0 bases at V and 4 bases at J, with 13 bases between. The CDR3 DNA sequence: TGTGCCAGCAGCTTGGGCGGGGAGGGGGGCACTGAAGCTTTCTTT. Translating gives CASSLGGEGGTEAFF.

V usage is TRBV5-1 and J usage is TRBJ2-7, with 9 bases aligning to TRBD1. V was clipped by 4 bases and J by 7 bases; unmatched bases: 6. Germline V CDR1 and CDR2: SGHRS, YFSETQ. CDR3 length: 13 residues. CDR3 sequence: CASSLGQGGEQYV. CDR3 DNA: TGCGCCAGCAGCCTGGGACAGGGTGGAGAGCAGTACGTC.

The CDR3 loop reads CASGQGLLIPETQYF. The DNA of the CDR3 is TGTGCCAGCGGACAGGGGCTTCTTATACCAGAGACCCAGTACTTC. The rearrangement joins TRBV7-2 to TRBJ2-5; TRBD1 aligns across 9 bases. This CDR3 is 15 amino acids long. Trimming cost V 8 bases and J 4 bases; bases outside gene matches: 11. Germline CDR1 and CDR2: SGHTA and FQGNSA.

This rearrangement joins TRBV5-6 to TRBJ1-5; maybe TRBD1 (6 bases). Per germline, CDR1 SGHDT and CDR2 YYEEEE. V was cut by 4 bases and J by 2 bases, with 13 bases left in between. The CDR3 consists of 15 residues. The CDR3 reads CASSRTVLGNQPQHF. The CDR3 bases are TGTGCCAGCAGCCGGACAGTTCTCGGCAATCAGCCCCAGCATTTT.

The rearrangement links TRBV18 to TRBJ1-2, with a tentative D call TRBD1 (6 bases). The germline V gene encodes CDR1 KGHSH and CDR2 LQKENI. The V end was cut by 3 bases, the J end by 2 bases, with 16 bases between. The CDR3 is 16 residues long. In DNA, the CDR3 is TGTGCCAGCTCACCTAGTCCTGGGGGCGCAAACTATGGCTACACCTTC. This sequence encodes CASSPSPGGANYGYTF. The full variable domain, its missing parts supplied by reference TRBV18 and TRBJ1-2, is NAGVMQNPRHLVRRRGQEARLRCSPMKGHSHVYWYRQLPEEGLKFMVYLQKENIIDESGMPKERFSAEFPKEGPSILRIQQVVRGDSAAYFCASSPSPGGANYGYTFGSGTRLTVV.